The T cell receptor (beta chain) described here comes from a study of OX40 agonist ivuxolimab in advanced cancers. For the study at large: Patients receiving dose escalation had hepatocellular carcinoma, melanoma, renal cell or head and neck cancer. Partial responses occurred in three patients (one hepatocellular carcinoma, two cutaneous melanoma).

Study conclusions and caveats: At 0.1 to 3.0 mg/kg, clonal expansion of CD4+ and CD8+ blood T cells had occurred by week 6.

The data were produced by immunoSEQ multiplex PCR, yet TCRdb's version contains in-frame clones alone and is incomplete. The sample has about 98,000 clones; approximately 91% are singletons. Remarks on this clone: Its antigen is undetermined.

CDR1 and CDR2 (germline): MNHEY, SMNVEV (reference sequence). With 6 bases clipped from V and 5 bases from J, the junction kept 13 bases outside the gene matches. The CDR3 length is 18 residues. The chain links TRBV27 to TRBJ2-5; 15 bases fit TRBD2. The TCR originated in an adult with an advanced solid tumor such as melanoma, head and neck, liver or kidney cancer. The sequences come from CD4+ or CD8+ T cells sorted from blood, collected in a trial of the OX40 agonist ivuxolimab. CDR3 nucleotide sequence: TGTGCCAGCAGGGGGGGACTAGCGGGAGGAGGGGTGAGGGAGACCCAGTACTTC. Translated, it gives CASRGGLAGGGVRETQYF.